This entry concerns a single TCR beta chain. In the authors' methods: From reference gene primer amplification, estimates of nucleated cell counts were derived. The assay was immunoSEQ multiplex PCR, and TCRdb's table has in-frame clones only and misses some. Clonal size and the V and J genes are those of that table, whereas D and trimming came from the DNA. The profile shows about 250,000 clones, approximately 83% of them singletons. This sample was included in a study of blood T cell repertoires in COVID-19. Study details: There were acute and convalescent COVID-19 samples, and they came from the United States, Italy and Spain. The analysed material was cDNA or gDNA that came from T cells, B-cell-depleted T cells, or PBMCs.

V was cut by 1 base and J by 5 bases, with 15 bases left in between. There are 15 residues in the CDR3. Germline-derived CDR1 and CDR2 are SGHRS and YFSETQ. The V call is TRBV5-1, the J call TRBJ1-2; D gene unclear. The sequencing sample was made of peripheral blood. This receptor was obtained from a human donor in a cohort sampled during active COVID-19. The CDR3, as DNA: TGCGCCAGCAGCTTGACAGACCTCCGGGGATATGGCTACACCTTC. Amino acids: CASSLTDLRGYGYTF.